These T cell receptor beta chains were read from a single sample in a study of T cell responses to AZD1222 COVID-19 vaccine. Profiled with immunoSEQ multiplex PCR; TCRdb holds only in-frame clones, not every one. This sample has some 170,000 clones, with roughly 92% found just once. This material consisted of peripheral blood, taken 28 days after the second AZD1222 dose. The origin of the receptors is an adult who received the AZD1222 COVID-19 vaccine. The conserved cysteine and the conserved F or W are not part of the CDR3 here. The D gene is left open where the match is weak. Some rows mark clone size as missing; the rest say once, few, many or name a class of expanded clone.

NA	TRBJ2-5	TRBV19	NA	ASSIRHFTGTAKETQY
NA	TRBJ1-5	TRBV7-8	NA	ASSSHSPRGNQPQH
NA	TRBJ1-1	TRBV5-4	TRBD1	ASLLQGAATEAF
NA	TRBJ1-1	TRBV6-5	TRBD1	ASSSQGAHTEAF
NA	TRBJ1-4	TRBV5-1	TRBD1	ASSLLGTAEGEKLF
NA	TRBJ2-1	TRBV9	NA	APRERLVYNEQF
NA	TRBJ2-7	TRBV5-1	TRBD2	ASSLGLAPSNDEQY
NA	TRBJ1-4	TRBV5-3	TRBD1	ARSLGEGQGYEKLF
NA	TRBJ1-2	TRBV28	TRBD1	ASSPGQGPYGYT
NA	TRBJ1-6	TRBV28	NA	ASYRAGVNNSPLH
NA	TRBJ2-7	TRBV4-2	NA	ASSQDPALLEQY
NA	TRBJ1-1	TRBV28	TRBD1	ASSWDRARETEAF
NA	TRBJ1-1	TRBV7-9	NA	ASSPRDNTEAF
NA	TRBJ2-1	TRBV15	TRBD2	ATSRDRVGLLSYNEQF
NA	TRBJ1-4	TRBV3-1/TRBV3-2	NA	ASSQDSDFLNEKLF
NA	TRBJ2-7	TRBV9	NA	ASSPGLSTWDEQY
NA	TRBJ2-7	TRBV7-8	NA	ASSPGTVEQY
once	TRBJ1-2	TRBV28	NA	ASKGDYGYT
NA	TRBJ2-1	TRBV5-8	NA	ASSMGSVAASYNEQF
NA	TRBJ2-2	TRBV13	TRBD1	ASSRTGGTMGELF
once	TRBJ2-2	TRBV5-1	TRBD2	ARRRVGRAITGELF
NA	TRBJ1-5	TRBV15	NA	ATSGGAGGNQPQH
NA	TRBJ2-3	TRBV4-1	NA	ASSQFGLTDTQY
NA	TRBJ1-3	TRBV30	NA	AWSTGHGNTIY
NA	TRBJ1-2	TRBV30	NA	AWSVRDKGHT
NA	TRBJ2-1	TRBV2	NA	ASTERPELYNEQF
NA	TRBJ1-1	TRBV12-3/TRBV12-4	NA	ASSSGQVPEAF
once	TRBJ1-2	TRBV28	NA	ASSLSEGGSGYT
NA	TRBJ1-2	TRBV18	TRBD1	ASSSQGGNGYT
NA	TRBJ1-2	TRBV9	TRBD1	ASSPRTGKGYNYGYT
NA	TRBJ2-1	TRBV5-4	TRBD2	ASRPEGTSGYNEQF
NA	TRBJ2-7	TRBV30	NA	AWSDQTGTPRYEQY
NA	TRBJ2-7	TRBV11-3	TRBD2	ASSSRGLAGVSGAYEQY
NA	TRBJ1-2	TRBV6-5	NA	ASSPGYFYGYT
NA	TRBJ1-1	TRBV30	TRBD1	AWSQYYRGLRNTEAF
NA	TRBJ1-1	TRBV2	NA	ASTVQVEAF
NA	TRBJ2-1	TRBV2	NA	ASPGGGNEQF
NA	TRBJ1-6	TRBV28	NA	ASSLGGSGSPLH
NA	TRBJ2-2	TRBV7-2	TRBD2	ASSSRTSGSVGELF
NA	TRBJ1-2	TRBV27	NA	ASSLGLGYYGYT
NA	TRBJ1-6	TRBV14	NA	ASSQSTFSYNSPLH
NA	TRBJ1-4	TRBV5-8	NA	ASSLSSGDGEKLF
once	TRBJ2-7	TRBV6-2/TRBV6-3	NA	ASSYAGAYEQY
NA	TRBJ2-3	TRBV2	NA	ASSPDGSDTQY
NA	TRBJ2-3	TRBV6-6	TRBD2	ASSYGGRGGDTQY
NA	TRBJ2-1	TRBV5-5	NA	ASSSDRLLNNEQF
NA	TRBJ2-2	TRBV4-1	NA	ASSPGTGELF
NA	TRBJ1-5	TRBV7-6	NA	ASSPQSGRGTQPQH
NA	TRBJ1-6	TRBV18	NA	ASSPDRDSPLH
once	TRBJ1-3	TRBV2	NA	ASSLLQDTIY
NA	TRBJ1-1	TRBV7-9	NA	ASSLATNTEAF
NA	TRBJ1-1	TRBV11-1	NA	ASSSGQHMNTEAF
NA	TRBJ2-1	TRBV5-5	TRBD2	ASSSGGGSGSSYNEQF
NA	TRBJ2-5	TRBV5-4	TRBD1	ASSLDRGGKYQETQY